Listed here are 9 T cell receptor beta chains from one sample, sequenced in a study of shared clonotypes between healthy human individuals. Sequencing was performed with immunoSEQ multiplex PCR; in TCRdb, only in-frame clones are kept and a portion is missing. The sample records about 1,500,000 clones, roughly 96% being singletons. The material sequenced was naive CD4+ T cells sorted from blood. Subset here: CD45RA+ positively selected. All receptors derive from a young man in good health.

This chain joins TRBV5-5 and TRBJ1-1; D unresolved. Germline V lookup: CDR1 SGHKS, CDR2 YYEKEE (reference sequence). The ends were cut back, 2 bases at V and 4 bases at J, with 15 bases in the middle. CDR3 length: 15 amino acids. The CDR3 is CASSFGWGGSTEAFF. The CDR3 DNA reads as TGTGCCAGCAGCTTCGGATGGGGTGGGAGCACTGAAGCTTTCTTT. The whole variable domain, remainder taken from reference TRBV5-5 and TRBJ1-1, is DAGVTQSPTHLIKTRGQQVTLRCSPISGHKSVSWYQQVLGQGPQFIFQYYEKEERGRGNFPDRFSARQFPNYSSELNVNALLLGDSALYLCASSFGWGGSTEAFFGQGTRLTVV.

The rearrangement links TRBV5-4 to TRBJ2-7; 7 nucleotides align to TRBD1. CDR3 length: 13 residues. Germline CDR1 is SGHNT and CDR2 is YYREEE (reference sequence). After removal of 4 bases from V and 5 bases from J, the junction contained 6 bases not matched to a gene. As DNA, the CDR3 is TGTGCCAGCAGCCCGGACAGGTTCGACGAGCAGTACTTC. Its translation: CASSPDRFDEQYF.

The V call is TRBV21-1, the J call TRBJ2-7. TRBV21-1 is reported as a pseudogene. This CDR3 region has 15 residues. Here the CDR3 reads CASSRQGPQEYEQYF. The CDR3 bases are TGTGCCAGCAGCAGGCAGGGACCGCAGGAGTACGAGCAGTACTTC.

The J gene is TRBJ2-2, the V gene TRBV7-8; 15 bases fit TRBD2. Germline V gene data show CDR1 as SGHVS and CDR2 as FQNEAQ. This CDR3 comprises 21 residues. J lost 4 bases, V lost 5 bases, and 17 bases had no gene match. For the CDR3, the DNA is TGTGCCAGCAGCGAGAGACCTTCCGGGACTAGCGGGAGGACAGGCACCGGGGAGCTGTTTTTT. It translates to CASSERPSGTSGRTGTGELFF.

The chain recombines TRBV5-1 with TRBJ2-1, with TRBD2 matching over 11 bases. This CDR3 region has 15 residues. CDR1 and CDR2 (germline): SGHRS, YFSETQ. V lost 4 bases to trimming and J lost 4 bases; unmatched junction nucleotides: 4. The CDR3 nucleotides read TGCGCCAGCAGCGGAGGGACTAGCGGATACAATGAGCAGTTCTTC. This gives the protein CASSGGTSGYNEQFF.

This sequence joins TRBV9 and TRBJ2-3; TRBD2 might be the D (6 bases). V shed 0 bases and J shed 4 bases, with 15 bases lying between them. Germline values: CDR1 SGDLS, CDR2 YYNGEE. There are 16 residues in the CDR3. CDR3 region: CASSVEGRRVADTQYF. CDR3 bases: TGTGCCAGCAGCGTAGAGGGCAGGAGGGTCGCAGATACGCAGTATTTT.

The chain recombines TRBV5-1 with TRBJ1-2; a weak D match, TRBD1 (5 bases). Germline CDR1 reads SGHRS; CDR2 reads YFSETQ. Trimming took off 4 bases at V and 2 bases at J, with 15 bases between the two ends. This CDR3 contains 15 residues. CDR3 protein: CASSRDGSSNYGYTF. CDR3 nucleotides: TGCGCCAGCAGCAGGGACGGCTCATCCAACTATGGCTACACCTTC.

This chain links TRBV19 with TRBJ2-7; D remains ambiguous. This CDR3 region has 14 residues. V lost 5 bases and J lost 3, with 14 bases in between. Germline assignment: CDR1 LNHDA and CDR2 SQIVND (reference sequence). CDR3 residues: CASSSDGWGYEQYF. CDR3 in DNA: TGTGCCAGTAGTTCGGATGGGTGGGGCTACGAGCAGTACTTC. The complete variable domain, with remaining parts taken from reference TRBV19 and TRBJ2-7, reads DGGITQSPKYLFRKEGQNVTLSCEQNLNHDAMYWYRQDPGQGLRLIYYSQIVNDFQKGDIAEGYSVSREKKESFPLTVTSAQKNPTAFYLCASSSDGWGYEQYFGPGTRLTVT.

The chain carries TRBV27 and TRBJ2-1; 11 positions match TRBD2. The CDR3 contains 16 residues. V shed 4 bases, J shed 4 bases, and the junction held 6 bases outside the gene matches. Germline V gives CDR1 MNHEY, CDR2 SMNVEV (reference sequence). The CDR3 DNA follows: TGTGCCAGCAGTTCCCTAATAGCGGGAGGGTACAATGAGCAGTTCTTC. This encodes CASSSLIAGGYNEQFF.